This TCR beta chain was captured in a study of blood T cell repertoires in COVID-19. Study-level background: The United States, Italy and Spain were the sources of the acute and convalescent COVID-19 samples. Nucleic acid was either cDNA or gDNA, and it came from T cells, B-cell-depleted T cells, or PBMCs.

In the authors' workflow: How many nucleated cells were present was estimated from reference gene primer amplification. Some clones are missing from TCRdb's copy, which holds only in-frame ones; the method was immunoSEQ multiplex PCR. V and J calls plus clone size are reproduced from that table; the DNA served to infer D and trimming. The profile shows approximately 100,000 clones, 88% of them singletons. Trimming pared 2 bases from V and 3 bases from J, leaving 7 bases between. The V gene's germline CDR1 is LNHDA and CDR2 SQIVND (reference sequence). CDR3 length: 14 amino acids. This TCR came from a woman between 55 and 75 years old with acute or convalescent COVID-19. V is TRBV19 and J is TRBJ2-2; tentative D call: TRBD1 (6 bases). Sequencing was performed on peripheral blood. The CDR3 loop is CASSIHRDTGELFF. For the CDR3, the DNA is TGTGCCAGTAGTATACACAGGGACACCGGGGAGCTGTTTTTT.